This TCR beta chain is from a study of CXCR3-negative and CXCR3-positive naive CD8 T cells. Study-level points and caveats: Naive cells positive for CXCR3 carried more hydrophobic TRB CDR3s than CXCR3-negative ones.

About this clonotype: Its antigen is still unknown.

UMI-labeled 5' RACE yielded the TRB cDNA libraries. TCRdb reworked the 5' RACE reads into one entry per CDR3 protein, no DNA. The sample has around 6,800 distinct CDR3 sequences, and its top ten clones hold 1.3%. The source material was naive CXCR3+ CD8+ T cells from blood. Subset described: CD45RO-CCR7+CD27+CD95- naive CD8+ T cells expressing CXCR3 (TNR3+). The source is a human donor in good health. Some clones in this sample may be carry-over from other donors' samples.

CDR3 residues: CSVHTTGGIGANVLTF. The chain carries TRBV29-1 and TRBJ2-6; TCRdb returns TRBD1, unconfirmable since there is no DNA. Germline V CDR1 and CDR2: SQVTM, ANQGSEA. This CDR3 region has 16 residues.